The next 29 T cell receptor beta chains were all read from a single sample in a study of Graves' ophthalmopathy and Graves' hyperthyroidism. RNA served as the template for amplifying TCR beta CDR3 regions. HTBI primers served in a first-round RT-PCR, which a second-round multiplex PCR followed. TCRdb ran MiXCR on the multiplex PCR reads and lists one entry per CDR3 protein. The data show around 1,000,000 distinct CDR3 sequences, with about 36% seen just once and over 8.5% held by the top ten. Source material: peripheral blood or thyroid tissue (not recorded which). Receptors were obtained from an adult man with Graves' hyperthyroidism.

The chain carries TRBV29-1 and TRBJ2-7; tentatively, D is TRBD1 (6 bases). CDR3 length: 13 amino acids. Germline lookup yields CDR1 SQVTM and CDR2 ANQGSEA. Trimming removed 6 bases from V and 0 bases from J, with 12 bases in between. The CDR3 loop is CSVGQSPSYEQYF. The CDR3 bases are TGCAGCGTCGGACAGTCGCCCTCCTACGAGCAGTACTTC.

V and J are TRBV5-1 and TRBJ2-6; D perhaps matches TRBD1 (6 bases). The CDR3 consists of 15 residues. V gave up 3 bases and J gave up 5 bases, with 12 bases separating them. Germline V gene data show CDR1 as SGHRS and CDR2 as YFSETQ. The CDR3 bases are TGCGCCAGCAGCTCAAACCGGGACAGGGCCAACGTCCTGACTTTC. Translating gives CASSSNRDRANVLTF.

Many counts were recorded for this clonotype. V and J are TRBV5-1 and TRBJ1-1, with D unclear. The CDR3 runs to 14 residues. V was pared by 0 bases and J by 1 base, with 7 bases between. CDR1 SGHRS and CDR2 YFSETQ come from the germline V gene. The CDR3 DNA is TGCGCCAGCAGCTTGGATATAACGAACACTGAAGCTTTCTTT. Translation gives CASSLDITNTEAFF.

Concerning this clonotype itself: The final CDR3 position lacks the conserved phenylalanine or tryptophan, pointing to a likely read error. In nucleotides, the CDR3 is TGTGCCAGCAGCCTAGAGACAGGGCCGGATCAGCCCCAGCATCTT. It encodes CASSLETGPDQPQHL. V gene TRBV2 combines with J gene TRBJ1-5, with 7 bases identical to TRBD1. The length of the CDR3 is 15 residues. Germline CDR1 and CDR2: SNHLY and FYNNEI. The J segment lost 5 bases and the V segment lost 6 bases, leaving 10 bases of the junction unmatched.

This rearrangement joins TRBV5-4 to TRBJ1-1; 7 bases are a match to TRBD1. The CDR3 is 15 amino acids. The junction had 6 bases not matched to a gene; V was cut back by 4 bases and J by 0 bases. Germline lookup yields CDR1 SGHNT and CDR2 YYREEE (reference sequence). Here the CDR3 reads CASSKGQLMNTEAFF. The CDR3 DNA sequence: TGTGCCAGCAGCAAGGGACAGCTCATGAACACTGAAGCTTTCTTT.

At least ten counts were recorded for this clonotype. The chain combines TRBV6-6 with TRBJ1-1, with TRBD1 as a possible D gene (6 bases). The CDR3 spans 14 residues. The germline CDR1 and CDR2 sequences are MNHNY and SVGAGI (reference sequence). The V end was cut by 8 bases, the J end by 1 base, with 14 bases between. CDR3 in DNA: TGTGCCAGCCTTGCAGGACAGCCGAACACTGAAGCTTTCTTT. It is translated as CASLAGQPNTEAFF.

This clonotype showed up many times. The CDR3 sequence: CASGHGGVNEQYF. The DNA for the CDR3 is TGTGCCAGCGGCCATGGGGGCGTGAACGAGCAGTACTTC. This chain links TRBV12-3 or TRBV12-4 with TRBJ2-7, with a tentative D call TRBD1 (6 bases). This CDR3 has 13 amino acids. V lost 8 bases and J lost 5, with 16 bases in between.

This clonotype was seen repeatedly, ten times or more. The V call is TRBV12-3 or TRBV12-4, the J call TRBJ2-7; 12 bases agree with TRBD2. V lost 5 bases to trimming and J lost 6 bases; unmatched junction nucleotides: 8. There are 15 residues in the CDR3. The CDR3 is CASSLDLAGGFEQYF. In DNA form, the CDR3 reads TGTGCCAGCAGTCTAGACCTAGCGGGAGGGTTCGAGCAGTACTTC.

The gene calls are TRBV20-1 and TRBJ1-6; unclear D gene. Per the germline V gene, CDR1 is DFQATT and CDR2 is SNEGSKA (reference sequence). The CDR3 runs 17 residues. V was trimmed by 5 bases and J by 7 bases, leaving 24 bases between them. In DNA form, the CDR3 reads TGCAGTGCTTCTTATACCCCCACACCCGACCGGAATTCACCCCTCCACTTT. Residues: CSASYTPTPDRNSPLHF.

The chain is built from TRBV5-7 and TRBJ2-2; no definite D call. TRBV5-7 is recorded as an ORF, its role being uncertain. V gave up 4 bases and J gave up 2 bases, with 24 bases separating them. The CDR3 covers 19 residues. This CDR3 reads CASSLLCGSFSKNTGELFF. As DNA, the CDR3 is TGTGCCAGCAGCCTCCTTTGTGGTAGCTTCTCGAAAAACACCGGGGAGCTGTTTTTT.

The chain couples TRBV7-9 to TRBJ1-4, with 8 bases fitting TRBD1. The germline V gene encodes CDR1 SEHNR and CDR2 FQNEAQ (reference sequence). Trimming removed 5 bases from V and 6 bases from J; junction bases left unmatched: 8. This CDR3 is 15 amino acids long. DNA for the CDR3: TGTGCCAGCAGCCCAGGACAGGGTGAGGATGAAAAACTGTTTTTT. Protein: CASSPGQGEDEKLFF.

This clonotype was recorded at least ten times. The chain combines TRBV19 with TRBJ2-7; 7 nucleotides agree with TRBD1. Losses at the gene ends were 9 bases for V and 2 bases for J; bases not matched to a gene: 10. Germline CDR1 reads LNHDA; CDR2 reads SQIVND (reference sequence). This CDR3 region has 14 residues. The CDR3 coding sequence is TGTGCCAGCAGCGGAAACAGGGGAACCTACGAGCAGTACTTC. Residues: CASSGNRGTYEQYF.

V gene TRBV29-1 combines with J gene TRBJ2-5; 8 positions match TRBD1. The trim removed 4 bases at V and 5 bases at J, leaving 3 bases unmatched. Germline loops: CDR1 SQVTM, CDR2 ANQGSEA. The CDR3 extends over 12 amino acids. The CDR3: CSVGQGMETQYF. CDR3 nucleotides: TGCAGCGTTGGACAGGGGATGGAGACCCAGTACTTC.

This chain connects TRBV24-1 to TRBJ2-7; D is unclear. Per germline, CDR1 KGHDR and CDR2 SFDVKD. V lost 11 bases and J 3 bases, leaving 22 bases between the germline ends. CDR3 length: 15 amino acids. The CDR3: CASSPMDVISYEQYF. CDR3 nucleotides: TGTGCCAGCTCACCCATGGACGTGATAAGCTACGAGCAGTACTTC.

The CDR3 spells CATKGANVLTF. The CDR3 region has the DNA TGTGCCACCAAGGGGGCCAACGTCCTGACTTTC. The J gene is TRBJ2-6, the V gene TRBV10-3; no reliable D call. Germline V CDR1 and CDR2: ENHRY, SYGVKD. The CDR3 runs 11 residues. The V end was cut by 10 bases, the J end by 4 bases, with 5 bases between.

This clonotype showed up just a few times. A far more abundant clone sits one base away, making this likely a read error. The rearrangement links TRBV12-3 or TRBV12-4 to TRBJ2-2, with D unclear. The length of the CDR3 is 11 residues. The DNA of the CDR3 is TGTTCCAGCAGTTTCACCGGGGAGCTGTTTTTT. As protein: CSSSFTGELFF.

The rearrangement links TRBV7-2 to TRBJ2-5, with D hard to call. The CDR3 has 11 amino acids. Per germline, CDR1 SGHTA and CDR2 FQGNSA. The V and J ends lost 6 bases and 7 bases respectively, with 9 bases between them. The CDR3 sequence is CASSPTGTQYF. CDR3 bases: TGTGCCAGCAGTCCCACCGGGACCCAGTACTTC.

This chain uses TRBV25-1 with TRBJ1-2, with TRBD1 as a possible D gene (5 bases). The CDR3 consists of 16 residues. The germline V gene encodes CDR1 MGHDK and CDR2 SYGVNS. V dropped 6 bases and J dropped 5 bases, with 22 bases sitting between them. The CDR3 nucleotides are TGTGCCAGCAGCTTAACCGGGACTCACGAGCGATATGGCTACACCTTC. Translating it yields CASSLTGTHERYGYTF.

This clonotype was observed a single time. This chain connects TRBV7-2 to TRBJ1-4, with a tentative D call TRBD1 (5 bases). The CDR3 covers 16 residues. V was cut by 5 bases and J by 4 bases, with 17 bases left in between. From germline, CDR1 is SGHTA and CDR2 FQGNSA. The CDR3 DNA reads TGTGCCAGCAGCGTCCAGGCCGGGACGGTTAATGAAAAACTGTTTTTT. Its translation is CASSVQAGTVNEKLFF. Full variable domain (outside the CDR3, taken from reference TRBV7-2 and TRBJ1-4): GAGVSQSPSNKVTEKGKDVELRCDPISGHTALYWYRQSLGQGLEFLIYFQGNSAPDKSGLPSDRFSAERTGGSVSTLTIQRTQQEDSAVYLCASSVQAGTVNEKLFFGSGTQLSVL.

This clonotype was detected ten times or more. The V call is TRBV29-1, the J call TRBJ1-4; tentatively, D is TRBD1 (5 bases). V was shortened by 7 bases and J by 4 bases, with 22 bases between the two germline ends. The germline gives CDR1 SQVTM, CDR2 ANQGSEA. The CDR3 sequence is 16 residues long. CDR3 nucleotides: TGCAGCGCCCGGTCGGGGCAGCCCAGGATTAATGAAAAACTGTTTTTT. Translating it yields CSARSGQPRINEKLFF.

The chain has TRBV10-3 and TRBJ1-6; tentative D call: TRBD1 (6 bases). The CDR3 spans 13 residues. V lost 6 bases and J lost 11, with 14 bases in between. Germline assignment: CDR1 ENHRY and CDR2 SYGVKD. The CDR3 reads CAIRREGTTPLHF. The CDR3 bases are TGTGCCATCAGGCGGGAGGGGACAACACCCCTCCACTTT.

About this clonotype itself: The junction shows a germline mismatch at one end, possibly a read error. The CDR3 is CATSPVGRGNDGYTF. The CDR3 DNA follows: TGTGCCACCAGCCCCGTCGGGCGGGGGAACGATGGCTACACCTTC. The chain uses TRBV7-2 and TRBJ1-2, with D perhaps matching TRBD1 (5 bases). This CDR3 comprises 15 residues. The germline gives CDR1 SGHTA, CDR2 FQGNSA. The variable domain in full, completed from reference TRBV7-2 and TRBJ1-2, reads GAGVSQSPSNKVTEKGKDVELRCDPISGHTALYWYRQSLGQGLEFLIYFQGNSAPDKSGLPSDRFSAERTGGSVSTLTIQRTQQEDSAVYLCATSPVGRGNDGYTFGSGTRLTVV.

Many counts were recorded for this clonotype. The chain employs TRBV12-3 or TRBV12-4 and TRBJ1-2, with 8 bases lining up with TRBD1. The V and J ends lost 4 bases and 8 bases, in that order; junction bases with no gene match: 3. The CDR3 length is 12 residues. CDR3 in DNA: TGTGCCAGCAGTTCAGGGGGCCGAGGCTACACCTTC. Its protein is CASSSGGRGYTF.

The V call is TRBV18, the J call TRBJ1-1; D remains ambiguous. The CDR3 totals 15 residues. Between the trimmed V and J ends, which lost 3 bases and 8 bases, there was a span of 19 bases. Germline CDR1 is KGHSH and CDR2 is LQKENI. The CDR3 coding sequence is TGTGCCAGCTCACCCTTGGCAGGCTCAACCCTCGAAGCTTTCTTT. Translation: CASSPLAGSTLEAFF.

This clonotype has just one count. This sequence joins TRBV10-3 and TRBJ2-7; 13 nucleotides align to TRBD2. CDR3 length: 14 residues. The V gene end was trimmed by 10 bases and the J gene end by 4 bases; junction bases not matched to a gene: 7. Germline values: CDR1 ENHRY, CDR2 SYGVKD. The CDR3 loop is CATLGLAGTYEQYF. DNA of the CDR3: TGTGCCACCCTGGGACTAGCGGGAACTTACGAGCAGTACTTC.

This clonotype was recorded many times. The chain carries TRBV7-6 and TRBJ1-6; no firm D call. There are 17 residues in the CDR3. In germline, CDR1 is SGHVS, CDR2 FNYEAQ. V lost 5 bases and J 0 bases, leaving 14 bases between the germline ends. The CDR3 bases are TGTGCCAGCAGCCCATTCGGCGATAGCTCCTATAATTCACCCCTCCACTTT. Its protein product is CASSPFGDSSYNSPLHF.

This clonotype was counted many times. This sequence joins TRBV24-1 and TRBJ1-5; no reliable D call. V lost 0 bases to trimming and J lost 7 bases, with 9 bases between them. The germline CDR1 and CDR2 sequences are KGHDR and SFDVKD. The CDR3 is made up of 14 amino acids. The CDR3 coding sequence is TGTGCCACCAGTGATTTGGCCTTTGGACAGCCCCAGCATTTT. This gives the protein CATSDLAFGQPQHF.

This clonotype has a single count. The chain couples TRBV10-3 to TRBJ1-2; maybe TRBD1 (5 bases). Between the trimmed V and J ends, which lost 6 bases and 2 bases, there was a span of 19 bases. Germline CDR1 is ENHRY and CDR2 is SYGVKD. The CDR3 has 16 amino acids. CDR3 loop: CAIRGSRAAENYGYTF. In nucleotides, the CDR3 is TGTGCCATCAGGGGGAGCAGGGCAGCGGAAAACTATGGCTACACCTTC.

The chain has TRBV20-1 and TRBJ2-5; tentatively, D is TRBD2 (6 bases). CDR3 length: 14 amino acids. V was trimmed by 0 bases and J by 5 bases, leaving 13 bases between them. From germline, CDR1 is DFQATT and CDR2 SNEGSKA (reference sequence). In DNA, the CDR3 is TGCAGTGCTAGAGATCGGCTAGCGCGGGAGACCCAGTACTTC. This encodes CSARDRLARETQYF.